The 16 T cell receptor beta chains given below trace back to one sample, sequenced in a study of blood T cells in healthy people across ages. PCR was performed a second time for about 6 to 11 cycles using a sample-barcoded 5' primer and a J-beta primer mix. In TCRdb, the 5' RACE reads were re-called with MiXCR into one record per CDR3 protein. This sample has approximately 780,000 distinct CDR3 sequences, with more than 25% found just once. These sequences were also reported in another study, on T cells of mothers and their children.

The sample taken for sequencing was blood. These receptors were collected from a boy aged 5-17 years in good health.

The chain has TRBV14 and TRBJ1-4, with TRBD1 matching over 9 bases. V was clipped by 4 bases and J by 8 bases; unmatched bases: 8. Germline V gives CDR1 SGHDN, CDR2 FVKESK. The CDR3 consists of 15 residues. The CDR3 nucleotides are TGTGCCAGCAGCCGAACTACAGGGGGCGAAGAAAAACTGTTTTTT. Protein: CASSRTTGGEEKLFF.

This clonotype was detected a few times. The V and J genes are TRBV10-3 and TRBJ2-5; 7 nucleotides match TRBD1. In germline, CDR1 is ENHRY, CDR2 SYGVKD. This CDR3 has 14 residues. Trimming removed 6 bases from V and 3 bases from J; junction bases left unmatched: 7. The CDR3 bases are TGTGCCATCAGCGCCTTTGACAGGGAAGAGACCCAGTACTTC. Its translation is CAISAFDREETQYF.

The rearrangement joins TRBV20-1 to TRBJ2-7, with TRBD2 as a possible D gene (7 bases). The V gene lost 3 bases and the J gene lost 3 bases, with 18 bases spanning the gap. The CDR3 length is 15 residues. The germline V gene has CDR1 DFQATT and CDR2 SNEGSKA (reference sequence). This chain's CDR3 is CSARGGGSGDYEQYF. CDR3 nucleotides: TGCAGTGCTAGGGGAGGGGGGAGTGGGGACTACGAGCAGTACTTC.

This chain links TRBV30 with TRBJ1-5, with D unresolved. Trimming took 5 bases from V and 4 from J, leaving 9 bases between them. CDR1 is GTSNPN, CDR2 SVGIG, per germline (reference sequence). The CDR3 loop spans 12 amino acids. CDR3 loop: CAWAGGNQPQHF. The CDR3 region has the DNA TGTGCCTGGGCGGGAGGGAATCAGCCCCAGCATTTT. Drawing the rest from reference TRBV30 and TRBJ1-5, the complete variable domain is SQTIHQWPATLVQPVGSPLSLECTVEGTSNPNLYWYRQAAGRGLQLLFYSVGIGQISSEVPQNLSASRPQDRQFILSSKKLLLSDSGFYLCAWAGGNQPQHFGDGTRLSIL.

This clonotype was counted between two and nine times. The J gene is TRBJ1-1, the V gene TRBV12-3 or TRBV12-4, with D uncertain. The germline V and J ends were trimmed by 6 bases and 1 base, with 18 bases remaining between them. CDR3 length equals 16 residues. CDR3: CASRLPGPRANTEAFF. The DNA for the CDR3 is TGTGCCAGCAGACTTCCTGGCCCGAGGGCGAACACTGAAGCTTTCTTT.

This rearrangement joins TRBV2 to TRBJ2-3, with D hard to call. Trimming cost V 6 bases and J 2 bases, with 15 bases left between them. The CDR3 runs 15 residues. Germline V gene data show CDR1 as SNHLY and CDR2 as FYNNEI. The CDR3 coding sequence is TGTGCCAGCAGCCCGATGGGCGCCGACACAGATACGCAGTATTTT. Translated: CASSPMGADTDTQYF.

The chain links TRBV6-2 or TRBV6-3 to TRBJ2-7, with 8 bases that match TRBD1. After removal of 2 bases from V and 2 bases from J, the junction contained 11 bases not matched to a gene. The CDR3 loop spans 17 amino acids. Germline values: CDR1 MNHEY, CDR2 SVGEGT. In DNA form, the CDR3 reads TGTGCCAGCAGTTACCAGGACAGGGTTGGGCAGACCTACGAGCAGTACTTC. This translates into CASSYQDRVGQTYEQYF.

The rearrangement joins TRBV4-2 to TRBJ2-5; D unclear. V lost 2 bases and J 5 bases, leaving 15 bases between the germline ends. CDR3 size: 15 residues. In germline, CDR1 is LGHNA, CDR2 YNFKEQ. The CDR3 reads CASSQTRVRRETQYF. Written as DNA, the CDR3 is TGTGCCAGCAGCCAAACCCGGGTCCGGCGGGAGACCCAGTACTTC.

This clonotype was counted a single time. This chain uses TRBV5-5 with TRBJ1-5; tentative D call: TRBD1 (6 bases). The CDR3 contains 15 residues. Germline V lookup: CDR1 SGHKS, CDR2 YYEKEE (reference sequence). Deletions cut 3 bases from V and 6 bases from J, with 16 bases between. The CDR3 coding sequence is TGTGCCAGCAGCTCCGGGGGGCCAGGGCGTCAGCCCCAGCATTTT. Residues: CASSSGGPGRQPQHF. Full variable domain (outside the CDR3, taken from reference TRBV5-5 and TRBJ1-5): DAGVTQSPTHLIKTRGQQVTLRCSPISGHKSVSWYQQVLGQGPQFIFQYYEKEERGRGNFPDRFSARQFPNYSSELNVNALLLGDSALYLCASSSGGPGRQPQHFGDGTRLSIL.

This clonotype appeared a few times. The rearrangement uses TRBV29-1 and TRBJ2-7; no firm D call. The CDR3 extends over 14 amino acids. CDR1 is SQVTM, CDR2 ANQGSEA, per germline. Trimming shortened V by 7 bases and J by 2 bases, and 18 bases separated the two germline ends. CDR3 nucleotide sequence: TGCAGCGCCGTTCTTGCCCCTCTTACCTACGAGCAGTACTTC. Its translation is CSAVLAPLTYEQYF.

The rearrangement joins TRBV28 to TRBJ2-5; D gene ambiguous. V was shortened by 6 bases and J by 11 bases, with 13 bases between the two germline ends. This CDR3 is built from 11 residues. The germline gives CDR1 MDHEN, CDR2 SYDVKM. CDR3 bases: TGTGCCAGCAGCGCCTCCCTGGGGCAGTACTTC. Its protein product is CASSASLGQYF. The full variable domain, rest sourced from reference TRBV28 and TRBJ2-5, is DVKVTQSSRYLVKRTGEKVFLECVQDMDHENMFWYRQDPGLGLRLIYFSYDVKMKEKGDIPEGYSVSREKKERFSLILESASTNQTSMYLCASSASLGQYFGPGTRLLVL.

This clonotype appeared a few times. The rearrangement joins TRBV18 to TRBJ1-2; a possible D gene is TRBD1 (6 bases). Per the germline V gene, CDR1 is KGHSH and CDR2 is LQKENI. Trimming pared 4 bases from V and 4 bases from J, leaving 13 bases between. CDR3 size: 14 residues. The CDR3 region has the DNA TGTGCCAGCTCACGACAGGACCTTAGCTATGGCTACACCTTC. Its protein is CASSRQDLSYGYTF.

This chain connects TRBV9 to TRBJ2-5; 10 nucleotides line up with TRBD2. The CDR3 loop spans 16 amino acids. CDR1 and CDR2 from the germline V gene are SGDLS and YYNGEE. The trim removed 0 bases at V and 1 base at J, leaving 3 bases unmatched. The CDR3 reads CASSVAASGGQETQYF. The CDR3, as DNA: TGTGCCAGCAGCGTAGCGGCTAGCGGGGGCCAAGAGACCCAGTACTTC.

This clonotype appeared a single time. One junction end disagrees with the germline gene, perhaps due to a read error. CDR3 sequence reads: CAGSLIVGTFRDEQFF. For the CDR3, the DNA is TGTGCCGGCAGCTTAATTGTAGGGACCTTTAGGGATGAGCAGTTCTTC. The V gene is TRBV7-9, the J gene TRBJ2-1; possibly TRBD1 or TRBD2 for D (5 bases each). Germline V gives CDR1 SEHNR, CDR2 FQNEAQ (reference sequence). The CDR3 consists of 16 residues.

This clonotype came up many times. CDR3 region: CASSVGTGELFF. DNA of the CDR3: TGTGCCAGCAGCGTAGGCACCGGGGAGCTGTTTTTT. The rearrangement uses TRBV9 and TRBJ2-2; no clear D. The CDR3 covers 12 residues. The germline V and J ends were trimmed by 0 bases and 4 bases, with 1 base remaining between them. Germline V gives CDR1 SGDLS, CDR2 YYNGEE.

Only a few counts were recorded for this clonotype. The chain employs TRBV24-1 and TRBJ1-5; the D is unclear. The CDR3 extends over 15 amino acids. The V gene's germline CDR1 is KGHDR and CDR2 SFDVKD. With 3 bases removed from V and 1 base from J, the gap between germline ends came to 9 bases. For the CDR3, the DNA is TGTGCCACCAGTGATCCCAGTGGCAGCAATCAGCCCCAGCATTTT. Amino acid sequence: CATSDPSGSNQPQHF.